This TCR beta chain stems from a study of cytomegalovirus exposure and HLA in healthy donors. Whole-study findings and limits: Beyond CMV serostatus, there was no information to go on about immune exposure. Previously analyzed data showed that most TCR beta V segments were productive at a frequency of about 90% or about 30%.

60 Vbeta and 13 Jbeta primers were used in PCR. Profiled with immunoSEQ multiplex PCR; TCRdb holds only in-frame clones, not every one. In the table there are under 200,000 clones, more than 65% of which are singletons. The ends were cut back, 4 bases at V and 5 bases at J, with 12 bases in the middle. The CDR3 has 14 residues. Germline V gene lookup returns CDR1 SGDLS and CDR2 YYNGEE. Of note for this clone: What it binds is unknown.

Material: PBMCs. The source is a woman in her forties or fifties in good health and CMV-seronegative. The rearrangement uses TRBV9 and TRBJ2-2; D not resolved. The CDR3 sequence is CASSSEARTGELFF. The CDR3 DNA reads TGTGCCAGCAGCTCAGAAGCGAGAACCGGGGAGCTGTTTTTT.